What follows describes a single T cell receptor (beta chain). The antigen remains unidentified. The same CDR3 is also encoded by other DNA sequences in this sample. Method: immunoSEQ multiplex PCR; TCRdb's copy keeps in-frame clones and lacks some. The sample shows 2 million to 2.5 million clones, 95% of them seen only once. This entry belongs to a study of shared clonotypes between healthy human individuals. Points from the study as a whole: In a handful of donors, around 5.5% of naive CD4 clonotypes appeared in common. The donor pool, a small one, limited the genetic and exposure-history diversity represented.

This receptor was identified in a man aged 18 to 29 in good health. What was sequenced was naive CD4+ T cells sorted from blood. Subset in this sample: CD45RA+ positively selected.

CDR3 sequence (DNA): TGTGCCAGCTCATTAGCGGGGGAGAACACCGGGGAGCTGTTTTTT. It specifies CASSLAGENTGELFF. The rearrangement joins TRBV18 to TRBJ2-2; 9 nucleotides match TRBD2. The CDR3 runs to 15 residues. Germline values: CDR1 KGHSH, CDR2 LQKENI. J lost 1 base, V lost 5 bases, and 2 bases had no gene match.